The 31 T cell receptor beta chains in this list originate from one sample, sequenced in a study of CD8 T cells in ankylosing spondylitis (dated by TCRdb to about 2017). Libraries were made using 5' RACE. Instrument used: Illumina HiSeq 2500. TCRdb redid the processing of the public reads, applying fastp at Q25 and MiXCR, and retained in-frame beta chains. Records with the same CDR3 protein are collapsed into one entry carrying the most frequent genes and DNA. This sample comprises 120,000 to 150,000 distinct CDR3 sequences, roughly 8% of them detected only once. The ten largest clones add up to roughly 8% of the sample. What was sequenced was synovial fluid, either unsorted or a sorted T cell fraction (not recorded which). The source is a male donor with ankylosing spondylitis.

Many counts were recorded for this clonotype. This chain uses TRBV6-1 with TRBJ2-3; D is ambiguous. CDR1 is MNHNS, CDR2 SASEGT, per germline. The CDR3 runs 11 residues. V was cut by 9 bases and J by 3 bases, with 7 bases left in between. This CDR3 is CASSITDTQYF. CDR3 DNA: TGTGCCAGTAGTATTACAGATACGCAGTATTTT.

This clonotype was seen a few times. This CDR3 reads CASSLDPVLSGEAFF. Here the CDR3 DNA reads TGCGCCAGCAGCTTGGATCCGGTCCTCAGCGGTGAAGCTTTCTTT. The rearrangement joins TRBV5-1 to TRBJ1-1, with D uncertain. The CDR3 sequence is 15 residues long. The V gene's germline CDR1 is SGHRS and CDR2 YFSETQ. The ends were cut back, 0 bases at V and 7 bases at J, with 16 bases in the middle.

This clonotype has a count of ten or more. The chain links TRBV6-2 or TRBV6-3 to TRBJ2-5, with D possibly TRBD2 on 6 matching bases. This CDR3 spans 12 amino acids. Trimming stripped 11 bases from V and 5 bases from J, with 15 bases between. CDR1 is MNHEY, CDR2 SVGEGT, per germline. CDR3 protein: CASGLRRETQYF. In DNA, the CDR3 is TGTGCCTCGGGACTTAGAAGGGAGACCCAGTACTTC.

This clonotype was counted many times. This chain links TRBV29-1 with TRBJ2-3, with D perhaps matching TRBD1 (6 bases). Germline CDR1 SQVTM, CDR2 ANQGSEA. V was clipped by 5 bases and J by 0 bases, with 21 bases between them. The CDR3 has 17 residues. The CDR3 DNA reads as TGCAGCGTTAGGGACAACAGGGCTAGTTATAGCACAGATACGCAGTATTTT. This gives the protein CSVRDNRASYSTDTQYF.

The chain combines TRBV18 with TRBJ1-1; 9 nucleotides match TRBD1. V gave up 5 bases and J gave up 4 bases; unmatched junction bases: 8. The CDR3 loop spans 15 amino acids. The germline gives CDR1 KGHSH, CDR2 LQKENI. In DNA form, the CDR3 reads TGTGCCAGCTCAGCGATGGGACAGGGCGTCACTGAAGCTTTCTTT. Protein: CASSAMGQGVTEAFF.

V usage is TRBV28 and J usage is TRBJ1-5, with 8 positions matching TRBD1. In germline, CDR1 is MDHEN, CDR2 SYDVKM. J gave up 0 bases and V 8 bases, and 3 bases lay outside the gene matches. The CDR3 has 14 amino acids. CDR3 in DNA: TGTGCCAGCGGAACAGGGGGTAGCAATCAGCCCCAGCATTTT. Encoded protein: CASGTGGSNQPQHF.

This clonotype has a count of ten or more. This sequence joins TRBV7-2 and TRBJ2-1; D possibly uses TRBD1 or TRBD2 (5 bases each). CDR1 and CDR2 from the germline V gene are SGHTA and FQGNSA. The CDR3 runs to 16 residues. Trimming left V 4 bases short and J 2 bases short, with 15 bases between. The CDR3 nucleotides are TGTGCCAGCAGCTCAGTGGGACGAGGGGCCTACAATGAGCAGTTCTTC. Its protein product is CASSSVGRGAYNEQFF.

The CDR3 nucleotides are TGTGCCAGCAGCTTAAGGGGAGAGGGCTCCTACGAGCAGTACTTC. Residues: CASSLRGEGSYEQYF. J is TRBJ2-7 and V is TRBV7-2; D assignment may be TRBD1 or TRBD2 (5 bases each). CDR1 is SGHTA, CDR2 FQGNSA, per germline. This CDR3 is built from 15 residues. V was cut by 2 bases and J by 0 bases, with 11 bases left in between.

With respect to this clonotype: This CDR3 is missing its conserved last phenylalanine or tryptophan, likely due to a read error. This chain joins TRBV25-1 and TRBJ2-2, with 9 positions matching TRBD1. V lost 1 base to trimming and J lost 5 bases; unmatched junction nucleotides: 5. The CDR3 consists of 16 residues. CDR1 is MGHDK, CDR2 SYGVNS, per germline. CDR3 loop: CASSELDRGRTGELFS. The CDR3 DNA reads TGTGCCAGCAGTGAATTGGACAGGGGACGGACCGGGGAGCTGTTTTCT.

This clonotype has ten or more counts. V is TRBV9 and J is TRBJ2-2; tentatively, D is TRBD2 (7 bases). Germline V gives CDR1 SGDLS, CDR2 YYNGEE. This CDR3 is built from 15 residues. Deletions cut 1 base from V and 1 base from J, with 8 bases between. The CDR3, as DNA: TGTGCCAGCAGCGTAAGGGGGGGGAACACCGGGGAGCTGTTTTTT. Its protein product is CASSVRGGNTGELFF.

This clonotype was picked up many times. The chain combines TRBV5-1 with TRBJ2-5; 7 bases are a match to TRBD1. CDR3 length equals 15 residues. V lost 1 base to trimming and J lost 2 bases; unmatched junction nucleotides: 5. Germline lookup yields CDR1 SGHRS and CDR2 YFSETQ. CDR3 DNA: TGCGCCAGCAGCTTGACAGGGGTTCTACAAGAGACCCAGTACTTC. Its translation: CASSLTGVLQETQYF. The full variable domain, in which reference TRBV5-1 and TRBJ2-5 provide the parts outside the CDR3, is KAGVTQTPRYLIKTRGQQVTLSCSPISGHRSVSWYQQTPGQGLQFLFEYFSETQRNKGNFPGRFSGRQFSNSRSEMNVSTLELGDSALYLCASSLTGVLQETQYFGPGTRLLVL.

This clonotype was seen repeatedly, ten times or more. The CDR3: CSVPREGGTEAFF. CDR3 sequence (DNA): TGCAGCGTACCCAGGGAGGGGGGCACTGAAGCTTTCTTT. The chain joins TRBV29-1 to TRBJ1-1, with D possibly TRBD1 on 6 matching bases. The CDR3 contains 13 residues. V was cut by 6 bases and J by 4 bases, with 15 bases left in between. From germline, CDR1 is SQVTM and CDR2 ANQGSEA.

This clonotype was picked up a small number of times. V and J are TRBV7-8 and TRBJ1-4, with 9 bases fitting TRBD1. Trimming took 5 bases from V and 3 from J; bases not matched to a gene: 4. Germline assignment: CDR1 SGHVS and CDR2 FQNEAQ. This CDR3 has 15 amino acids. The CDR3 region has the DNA TGTGCCAGCAGCACCCGACAGGGGGCTAATGAAAAACTGTTTTTT. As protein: CASSTRQGANEKLFF.

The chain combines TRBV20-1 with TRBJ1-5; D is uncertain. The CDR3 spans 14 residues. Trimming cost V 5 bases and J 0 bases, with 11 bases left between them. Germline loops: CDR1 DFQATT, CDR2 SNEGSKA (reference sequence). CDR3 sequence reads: CSAGGGYSNQPQHF. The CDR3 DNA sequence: TGCAGTGCTGGTGGAGGCTATAGCAATCAGCCCCAGCATTTT.

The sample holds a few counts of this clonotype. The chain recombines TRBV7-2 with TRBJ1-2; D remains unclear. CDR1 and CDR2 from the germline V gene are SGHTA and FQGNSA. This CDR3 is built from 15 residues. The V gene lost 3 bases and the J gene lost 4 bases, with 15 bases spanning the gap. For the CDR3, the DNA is TGTGCCAGCAGCTTCGGGCCAGCCGGCGGCTATGGCTACACCTTC. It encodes CASSFGPAGGYGYTF. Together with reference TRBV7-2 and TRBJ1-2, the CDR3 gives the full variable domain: GAGVSQSPSNKVTEKGKDVELRCDPISGHTALYWYRQSLGQGLEFLIYFQGNSAPDKSGLPSDRFSAERTGGSVSTLTIQRTQQEDSAVYLCASSFGPAGGYGYTFGSGTRLTVV.

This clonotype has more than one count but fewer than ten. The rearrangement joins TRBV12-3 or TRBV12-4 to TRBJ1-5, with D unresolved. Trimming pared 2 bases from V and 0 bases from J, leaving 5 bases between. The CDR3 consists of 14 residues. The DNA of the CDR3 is TGTGCCAGCAGTTTACAGGATAGCAATCAGCCCCAGCATTTT. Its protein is CASSLQDSNQPQHF.

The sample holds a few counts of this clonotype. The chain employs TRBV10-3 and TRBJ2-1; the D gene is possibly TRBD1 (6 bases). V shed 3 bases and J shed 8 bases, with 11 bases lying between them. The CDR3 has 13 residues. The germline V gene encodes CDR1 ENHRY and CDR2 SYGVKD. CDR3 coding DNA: TGTGCCATCAGTGAAAGGGGGTCCCATGAGCAGTTCTTC. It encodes CAISERGSHEQFF.

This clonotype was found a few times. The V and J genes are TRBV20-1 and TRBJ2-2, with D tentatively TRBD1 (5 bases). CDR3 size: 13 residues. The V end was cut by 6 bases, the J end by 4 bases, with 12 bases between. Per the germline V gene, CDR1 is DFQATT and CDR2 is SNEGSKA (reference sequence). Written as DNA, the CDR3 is TGCAGTGCCAGGACACCCGCCACCGGGGAGCTGTTTTTT. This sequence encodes CSARTPATGELFF.

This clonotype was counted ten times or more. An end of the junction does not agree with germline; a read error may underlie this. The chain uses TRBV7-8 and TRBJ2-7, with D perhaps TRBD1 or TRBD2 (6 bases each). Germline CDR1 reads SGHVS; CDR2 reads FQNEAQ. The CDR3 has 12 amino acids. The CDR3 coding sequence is TGTGCCAGCAGTCATACCACAACTAGGGGGGCTTTC. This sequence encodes CASSHTTTRGAF.

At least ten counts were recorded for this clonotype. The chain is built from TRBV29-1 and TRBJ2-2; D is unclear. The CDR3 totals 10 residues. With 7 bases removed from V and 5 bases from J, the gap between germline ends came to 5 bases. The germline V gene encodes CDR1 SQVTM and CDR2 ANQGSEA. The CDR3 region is CSDETGELFF. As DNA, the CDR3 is TGCAGCGACGAGACCGGGGAGCTGTTTTTT.

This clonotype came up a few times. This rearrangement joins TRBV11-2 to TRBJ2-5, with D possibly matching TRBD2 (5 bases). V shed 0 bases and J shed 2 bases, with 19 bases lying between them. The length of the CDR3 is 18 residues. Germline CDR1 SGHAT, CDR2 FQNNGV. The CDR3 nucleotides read TGTGCCAGCAGCTTAGAGGTCTCGGGGTTAGCGCTACAAGAGACCCAGTACTTC. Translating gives CASSLEVSGLALQETQYF.

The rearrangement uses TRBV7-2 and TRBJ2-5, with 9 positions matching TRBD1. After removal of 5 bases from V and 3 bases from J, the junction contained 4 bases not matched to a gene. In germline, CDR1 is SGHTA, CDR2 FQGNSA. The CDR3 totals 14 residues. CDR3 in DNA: TGTGCCAGCAGCAAGACAGGGGGAAAAGAGACCCAGTACTTC. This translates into CASSKTGGKETQYF.

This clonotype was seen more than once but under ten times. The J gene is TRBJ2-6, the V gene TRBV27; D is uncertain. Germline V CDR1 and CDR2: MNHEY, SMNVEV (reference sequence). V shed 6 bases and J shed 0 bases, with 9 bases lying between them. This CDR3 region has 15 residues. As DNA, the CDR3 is TGTGCCAGCAGCTTCGTAGTCTCTGGGGCCAACGTCCTGACTTTC. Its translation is CASSFVVSGANVLTF. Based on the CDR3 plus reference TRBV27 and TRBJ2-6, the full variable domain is EAQVTQNPRYLITVTGKKLTVTCSQNMNHEYMSWYRQDPGLGLRQIYYSMNVEVTDKGDVPEGYKVSRKEKRNFPLILESPSPNQTSLYFCASSFVVSGANVLTFGAGSRLTVL.

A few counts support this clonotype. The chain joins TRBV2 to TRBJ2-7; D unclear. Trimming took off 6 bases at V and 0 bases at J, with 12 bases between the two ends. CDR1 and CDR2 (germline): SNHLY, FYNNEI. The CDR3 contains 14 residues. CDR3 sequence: CASSREKVSYEQYF. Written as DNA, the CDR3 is TGTGCCAGCAGCCGCGAAAAGGTCTCCTACGAGCAGTACTTC.

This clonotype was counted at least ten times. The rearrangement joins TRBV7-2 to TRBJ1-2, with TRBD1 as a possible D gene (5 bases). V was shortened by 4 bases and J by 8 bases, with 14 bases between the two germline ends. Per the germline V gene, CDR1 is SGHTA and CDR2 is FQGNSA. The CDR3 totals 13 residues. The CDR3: CASSSRGRGGYTF. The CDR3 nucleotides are TGTGCCAGCAGCTCCAGAGGACGGGGCGGCTACACCTTC. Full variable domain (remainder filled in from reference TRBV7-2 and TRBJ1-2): GAGVSQSPSNKVTEKGKDVELRCDPISGHTALYWYRQSLGQGLEFLIYFQGNSAPDKSGLPSDRFSAERTGGSVSTLTIQRTQQEDSAVYLCASSSRGRGGYTFGSGTRLTVV.

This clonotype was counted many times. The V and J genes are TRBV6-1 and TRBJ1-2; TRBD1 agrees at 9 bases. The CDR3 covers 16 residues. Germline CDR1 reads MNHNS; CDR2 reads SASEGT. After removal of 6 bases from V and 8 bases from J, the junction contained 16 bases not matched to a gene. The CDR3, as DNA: TGTGCCAGCAGCGCCCTTCCGGGACAGGGTATCATCGGCTACACCTTC. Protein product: CASSALPGQGIIGYTF.

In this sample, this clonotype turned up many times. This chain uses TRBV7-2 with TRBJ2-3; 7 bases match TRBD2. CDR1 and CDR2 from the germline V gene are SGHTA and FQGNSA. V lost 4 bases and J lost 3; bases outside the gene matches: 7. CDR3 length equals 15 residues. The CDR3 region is CASSYSGTTTDTQYF. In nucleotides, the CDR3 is TGTGCCAGCAGCTATTCCGGGACTACTACAGATACGCAGTATTTT.

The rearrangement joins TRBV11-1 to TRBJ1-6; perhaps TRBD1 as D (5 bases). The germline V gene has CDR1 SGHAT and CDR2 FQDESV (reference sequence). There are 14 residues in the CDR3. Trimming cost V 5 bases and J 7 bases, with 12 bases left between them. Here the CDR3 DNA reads TGTGCCAGCAGCAAAGGGACGGGCAATTCACCCCTCCACTTT. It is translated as CASSKGTGNSPLHF. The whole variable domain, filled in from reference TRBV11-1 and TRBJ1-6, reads EAEVAQSPRYKITEKSQAVAFWCDPISGHATLYWYRQILGQGPELLVQFQDESVVDDSQLPKDRFSAERLKGVDSTLKIQPAELGDSAMYLCASSKGTGNSPLHFGNGTRLTVT.

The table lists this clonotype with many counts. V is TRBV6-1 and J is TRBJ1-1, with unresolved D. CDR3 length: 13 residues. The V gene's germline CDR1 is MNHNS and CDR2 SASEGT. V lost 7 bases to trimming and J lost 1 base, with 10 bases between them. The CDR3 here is CASKLNPNTEAFF. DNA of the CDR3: TGTGCCAGCAAACTAAATCCGAACACTGAAGCTTTCTTT.

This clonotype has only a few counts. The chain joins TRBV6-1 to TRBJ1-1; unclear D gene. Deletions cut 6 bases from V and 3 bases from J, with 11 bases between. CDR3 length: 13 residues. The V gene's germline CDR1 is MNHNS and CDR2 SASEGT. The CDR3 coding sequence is TGTGCCAGCAGCCCCGGGGTCTACACTGAAGCTTTCTTT. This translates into CASSPGVYTEAFF.

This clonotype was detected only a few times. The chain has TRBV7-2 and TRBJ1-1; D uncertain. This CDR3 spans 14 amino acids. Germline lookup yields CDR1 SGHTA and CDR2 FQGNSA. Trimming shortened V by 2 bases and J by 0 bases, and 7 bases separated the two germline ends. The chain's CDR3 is CASSLSSVNTEAFF. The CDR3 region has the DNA TGTGCCAGCAGCTTATCCAGCGTGAACACTGAAGCTTTCTTT.